This T cell receptor beta chain was recorded in a study of blood T cell repertoires in COVID-19. Overall study: Researchers got acute and convalescent COVID-19 samples from the United States, Italy and Spain. Nucleic acid was either cDNA or gDNA, and it came from T cells, B-cell-depleted T cells, or PBMCs.

The germline gives CDR1 SGHDT, CDR2 YYEEEE. J lost 6 bases, V lost 0 bases, and 0 bases had no gene match. The CDR3 has 14 amino acids. Per the authors' pipeline: The authors estimated nucleated cell counts from reference gene primer amplification. The data were produced by immunoSEQ multiplex PCR, yet TCRdb's version contains in-frame clones alone and is incomplete. V and J calls and clone size follow that table, whereas D and trimming were derived from the DNA. Among under 300,000 clones listed, around 80% were seen once. The chain carries TRBV5-6 and TRBJ1-6; 7 positions agree with TRBD1. Sequenced input: peripheral blood. This TCR derives from a woman aged 40 to 50 with active or convalescent COVID-19. CDR3 in amino acids: CASSLGDSNSPLHF. The CDR3 nucleotides are TGTGCCAGCAGCTTGGGGGACAGTAATTCACCCCTCCACTTT. Complete variable domain (other parts from reference TRBV5-6 and TRBJ1-6): DAGVTQSPTHLIKTRGQQVTLRCSPKSGHDTVSWYQQALGQGPQFIFQYYEEEERQRGNFPDRFSGHQFPNYSSELNVNALLLGDSALYLCASSLGDSNSPLHFGNGTRLTVT.